These 17 T cell receptor beta chains share one sample of origin, sequenced in a study of patients and donors after allogeneic stem cell transplantation. TCRdb independently ran MiXCR on the RT-PCR reads; one entry per CDR3 protein. Altogether about 160,000 distinct CDR3 sequences are present, about 30% being singletons, with the ten largest covering under 3.5%. Sequencing was performed on blood, either unsorted or a sorted T cell fraction (not recorded which). Receptors were obtained from a human donor who was either an allogeneic HSCT recipient or a stem cell or donor lymphocyte infusion donor (not recorded which). It is not recorded whose cells these are; they may come from a transplant donor.

A few counts support this clonotype. The chain recombines TRBV20-1 with TRBJ1-1, with D maybe TRBD1 (5 bases). CDR1 is DFQATT and CDR2 is SNEGSKA in the germline V gene (reference sequence). V was trimmed by 3 bases and J by 2 bases, leaving 10 bases between them. The CDR3 runs to 13 residues. The CDR3 here is CSASRDRNTEAFF. CDR3 nucleotide sequence: TGCAGTGCTAGTCGGGACCGAAACACTGAAGCTTTCTTT.

Note on this clonotype: One end of the junction is discordant with germline, which a read error may explain. The gene calls are TRBV6-2 or TRBV6-3 and TRBJ2-7, with D hard to call. CDR1 MNHEY and CDR2 SVGEGT come from the germline V gene. The CDR3 runs 11 residues. CDR3 in amino acids: CASSHRRHQDF. As DNA, the CDR3 is TGTGCCAGCAGTCACCGGCGCCACCAGGACTTC.

CDR3 sequence reads: CSVGADGDTQYF. CDR3 in DNA: TGCAGCGTTGGCGCGGACGGGGATACGCAGTATTTT. This chain uses TRBV29-1 with TRBJ2-3; D unresolved. CDR1 is SQVTM and CDR2 is ANQGSEA in the germline V gene. V was clipped by 4 bases and J by 6 bases, with 11 bases between them. The CDR3 is made up of 12 amino acids.

The V call is TRBV2, the J call TRBJ2-1, with TRBD2 matching over 13 bases. J lost 1 base, V lost 5 bases, and 5 bases had no gene match. Per germline, CDR1 SNHLY and CDR2 FYNNEI. The CDR3 spans 17 residues. CDR3 DNA sequence: TGTGCCAGCAGTCCATTACTAGCGGGAGGGTCCTACAATGAGCAGTTCTTC. This sequence encodes CASSPLLAGGSYNEQFF.

V usage is TRBV5-1 and J usage is TRBJ1-3, with TRBD1 as a possible D gene (5 bases). V lost 4 bases and J lost 0, with 14 bases in between. The germline V gene encodes CDR1 SGHRS and CDR2 YFSETQ. The CDR3 runs to 16 residues. The CDR3 DNA is TGCGCCAGCAGCCCAGGGACCCGGAGCTCTGGAAACACCATATATTTT. Protein sequence: CASSPGTRSSGNTIYF.

This chain connects TRBV12-3 or TRBV12-4 to TRBJ1-1; tentatively, D is TRBD1 (6 bases). The CDR3 consists of 11 residues. CDR3 DNA: TGTTCTTTGGTCTTTACAGGGGAAGCTTTCTTT. It translates to CSLVFTGEAFF.

This clonotype was observed at least ten times. The chain links TRBV3-1 to TRBJ1-6; no reliable D call. The CDR3 length is 14 residues. The germline V gene has CDR1 LGHDT and CDR2 YNNKEL (reference sequence). V was clipped by 0 bases and J by 12 bases, with 12 bases between them. The CDR3 nucleotides read TGTGCCAGCAGCCAAGATCAGGCGGTCGGACCCCTCCACTTT. Translating it yields CASSQDQAVGPLHF.

J is TRBJ2-7 and V is TRBV30; TRBD2 matches at 11 bases. This CDR3 comprises 16 residues. V gave up 1 base and J gave up 4 bases; unmatched junction bases: 9. Germline values: CDR1 GTSNPN, CDR2 SVGIG (reference sequence). This chain's CDR3 is CAWSGRGLAGIYEQYF. As DNA, the CDR3 is TGTGCCTGGAGTGGCCGAGGACTAGCGGGTATATACGAGCAGTACTTC.

The V call is TRBV24-1, the J call TRBJ1-1; D is possibly TRBD1 (5 bases). The V gene lost 3 bases and the J gene lost 8 bases, with 15 bases spanning the gap. The CDR3 is 14 residues long. Looked up from germline, CDR1 is KGHDR and CDR2 is SFDVKD. CDR3 loop: CATSDDKDTSEAFF. The CDR3 DNA reads as TGTGCCACCAGTGATGATAAGGACACTTCAGAAGCTTTCTTT.

The V gene is TRBV12-3 or TRBV12-4, the J gene TRBJ1-1, with D tentatively TRBD1 (5 bases). The length of the CDR3 is 14 residues. Trimming stripped 4 bases from V and 4 bases from J, with 13 bases between. In DNA form, the CDR3 reads TGTGCCAGCAGTTCCCCTGGGACGGGCACTGAAGCTTTCTTT. This encodes CASSSPGTGTEAFF.

This clonotype came up a few times. The V gene is TRBV6-6, the J gene TRBJ1-1; no reliable D call. CDR3 length: 13 amino acids. Looked up from germline, CDR1 is MNHNY and CDR2 is SVGAGI (reference sequence). The ends were cut back, 6 bases at V and 0 bases at J, with 8 bases in the middle. The CDR3 coding sequence is TGTGCCAGCAGGAATAAGGTGAACACTGAAGCTTTCTTT. Translation gives CASRNKVNTEAFF.

The rearrangement links TRBV6-2 or TRBV6-3 to TRBJ2-5, with TRBD2 identical over 8 bases. The CDR3 sequence is 16 residues long. The J segment lost 2 bases and the V segment lost 4 bases, leaving 9 bases of the junction unmatched. Looked up from germline, CDR1 is MNHEY and CDR2 is SVGEGT. CDR3 sequence (DNA): TGTGCCAGCAGTTCCCCCCGGGTAGCGGGACAAGAGACCCAGTACTTC. The encoded protein is CASSSPRVAGQETQYF.

The V and J genes are TRBV7-3 and TRBJ2-2; D is unresolved. The V end was cut by 3 bases, the J end by 0 bases, with 8 bases between. The CDR3 loop spans 15 amino acids. From germline, CDR1 is SGHTA and CDR2 FQGTGA. CDR3 loop: CASSFMGSNTGELFF. The CDR3 nucleotides are TGTGCCAGCAGCTTCATGGGGTCGAACACCGGGGAGCTGTTTTTT.

This chain uses TRBV20-1 with TRBJ1-1, with 9 nucleotides matching TRBD1. Unmatched junction bases numbered 3, after V lost 2 bases and J lost 5 bases. Germline V gene data show CDR1 as DFQATT and CDR2 as SNEGSKA (reference sequence). This CDR3 is built from 13 residues. In DNA form, the CDR3 reads TGCAGTGCTAGAACCGGGACAGGGACTGAAGCTTTCTTT. Its translation: CSARTGTGTEAFF.

The genes are TRBV12-3 or TRBV12-4 and TRBJ2-5; no reliable D call. The CDR3 is 14 residues long. V was trimmed by 4 bases and J by 3 bases, leaving 12 bases between them. The DNA of the CDR3 is TGTGCCAGCAGTTGGAAGCCACGGAAAGAGACCCAGTACTTC. Its translation: CASSWKPRKETQYF.

This chain links TRBV7-2 with TRBJ2-1; weak D call: TRBD1 (5 bases). The germline V gene encodes CDR1 SGHTA and CDR2 FQGNSA. The CDR3 is made up of 14 amino acids. The V end was cut by 2 bases, the J end by 12 bases, with 17 bases between. CDR3 DNA: TGTGCCAGCAGCTTATCCCAACAGGTGGCTAGGCAGTTCTTC. It yields the protein CASSLSQQVARQFF.

This clonotype occurred a few times. The chain is built from TRBV29-1 and TRBJ1-3; a possible D gene is TRBD1 (5 bases). Germline V lookup: CDR1 SQVTM, CDR2 ANQGSEA. The CDR3 contains 14 residues. With 6 bases removed from V and 4 bases from J, the gap between germline ends came to 16 bases. For the CDR3, the DNA is TGCAGCGTCTCAGACAGATCAGGAGGAAACACCATATATTTT. Encoded protein: CSVSDRSGGNTIYF.